The 2 T cell receptor beta chains below all came from one sample that was sequenced in a study of blood T cell repertoires in COVID-19 (TCRdb year 2020). The library was built by means of the immunoSEQ multiplex PCR assay. The immuneACCESS repertoire file appears here via TCRdb, limited to in-frame rearrangements. These files lack a portion of the clones; in checked studies, under half of the deficit traces to unresolved V genes, and the cause of the others is not known. The sample contains about 250,000 clones, roughly 89% of them found a single time. The ten biggest clones cover just over 2.5% of the sample. The sample consisted of PBMCs or T cells enriched from blood (not recorded which). The receptor source for this set is a woman younger than 45 with acute COVID-19.

This clone was counted only a few times. This sequence joins TRBV11-1 and TRBJ1-1, with 10 bases identical to TRBD1. Per the germline V gene, CDR1 is SGHAT and CDR2 is FQDESV (reference sequence). V lost 5 bases to trimming and J lost 3 bases; unmatched junction nucleotides: 3. This CDR3 is built from 14 residues. CDR3 in DNA: TGTGCCAGCAGCCGGACAGGGGGGGACACTGAAGCTTTCTTT. Translation gives CASSRTGGDTEAFF.

This clone was counted a single time. The chain links TRBV10-1 to TRBJ2-1; no reliable D call. This CDR3 comprises 15 residues. CDR1 WNHNN and CDR2 SYGVQD come from the germline V gene (reference sequence). V shed 3 bases and J shed 2 bases, with 11 bases lying between them. In nucleotides, the CDR3 is TGCGCCAGCAGTGACCCCTTGGCCCCCTACAATGAGCAGTTCTTC. This codes for CASSDPLAPYNEQFF.